Following are 3 T cell receptor beta chains from one sample sequenced in a study of OX40 agonist ivuxolimab in advanced cancers. Clones were sequenced by immunoSEQ multiplex PCR, and TCRdb holds only the in-frame ones, with some missing. The sample records over 55,000 clones, roughly 88% being singletons. The starting material was CD4+ or CD8+ T cells sorted from blood, obtained in a trial of the OX40 agonist ivuxolimab. The source is an adult with an advanced solid tumor such as melanoma, head and neck, liver or kidney cancer.

The J gene is TRBJ2-1, the V gene TRBV7-8; D possibly corresponds to TRBD2 (5 bases). V dropped 2 bases and J dropped 5 bases, with 10 bases sitting between them. The CDR3 spans 14 residues. From germline, CDR1 is SGHVS and CDR2 FQNEAQ. The CDR3 reads CASSLLGGNNEQFF. CDR3 DNA sequence: TGTGCCAGCAGCTTATTAGGAGGAAACAATGAGCAGTTCTTC.

This clone was seen once. The V call is TRBV6-6, the J call TRBJ1-6; D unresolved. The CDR3 has 14 amino acids. Germline V gives CDR1 MNHNY, CDR2 SVGAGI (reference sequence). V was pared by 8 bases and J by 4 bases, with 12 bases between. CDR3 in DNA: TGTGCCAGCGGAAGACAAGATTATAATTCACCCCTCCACTTT. It is translated as CASGRQDYNSPLHF.

The rearrangement links TRBV13 to TRBJ1-5; D gene ambiguous. The germline V gene encodes CDR1 PRHDT and CDR2 FYEKMQ (reference sequence). V was clipped by 5 bases and J by 5 bases, with 10 bases between them. The CDR3 runs 13 residues. CDR3 in amino acids: CASSVDRDQPQHF. CDR3 nucleotide sequence: TGTGCCAGCAGCGTGGACCGAGATCAGCCCCAGCATTTT.